This is a list of T cell receptor beta chains from one sample in a study of cytomegalovirus exposure and HLA in healthy donors. This table comes from immunoSEQ multiplex PCR, and its TCRdb copy is limited to in-frame clones, with some not included. The sample has approximately 150,000 clones, around 68% seen once. Sequenced: PBMCs. All receptors come from a woman in her thirties or forties in good health and CMV-seropositive. Both conserved end residues are part of each CDR3. Clone size, where shown, is once, few, many, or a class for clones that have expanded.

CAWRTDRAYNQPQNF	TRBV30	-
CASSFITDTQYF	TRBV7-8	few
CASSFGLAGANEQYF	TRBV27	few
CASSSWGQLTGELFF	TRBV6-5	-
CASSLWAREQYF	TRBV5-6	-
CASSQRTEGLTEAFF	TRBV4-1	-
CASSLTLGAQETQYF	TRBV5-1	once
CASSLILGETQYF	TRBV7-2	-
CASSAGGRGFNTEAFF	TRBV9	-
CATSNHPGANTGELFF	TRBV15	once
CSARQAMNTEAFF	TRBV29-1	-
CASKEKNTEAFF	TRBV19	-
CASSLYAGNTEAFF	TRBV7-8	-
CASSPAGQTNEKLFF	TRBV28	-
CAISDFGGATDTQYF	TRBV10-3	-
CASSSWEGLGNEQFF	TRBV7-2	-
CASGLPGVNYGYTF	TRBV12-5	-
CASNPGQGGPSYEQYF	TRBV2	-
CASSRQGSGANVLTF	TRBV27	-
CATRRGTDNSPLHF	TRBV6-6	once
CASSEGGAGGFTDTQYF	TRBV2	-
CASSFTSGYTDTQYF	TRBV7-2	-
CASSQDRQTDTQYF	TRBV4-1	-
CASSLAGRETQYF	TRBV11-2	-
CASSLGRGSTDTQYF	TRBV7-3	few
CASSFVRGGDTEAFF	TRBV28	-
CASRLGFNGYTF	TRBV7-9	-
CASSYSVTVNEKLFF	TRBV6-6	-
CASSLGLTPTSTDTQYF	TRBV13	-
CASSVEGQLKNEQFF	TRBV9	-
CASSSTSGTHEQYF	TRBV6-5	-
CAGSQTPGDTEAFF	TRBV27	-